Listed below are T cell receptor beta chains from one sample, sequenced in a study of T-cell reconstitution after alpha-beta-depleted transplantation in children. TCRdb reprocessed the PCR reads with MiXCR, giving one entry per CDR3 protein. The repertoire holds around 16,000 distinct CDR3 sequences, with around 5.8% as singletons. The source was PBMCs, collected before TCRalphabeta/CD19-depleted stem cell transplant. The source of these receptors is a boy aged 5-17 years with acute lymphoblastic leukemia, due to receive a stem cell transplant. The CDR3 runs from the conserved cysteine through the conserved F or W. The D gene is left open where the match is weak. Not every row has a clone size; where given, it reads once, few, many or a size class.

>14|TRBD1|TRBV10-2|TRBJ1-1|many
CASSGQGSNTEAFF
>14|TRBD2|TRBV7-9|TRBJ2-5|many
CASSQLAGGETQYF
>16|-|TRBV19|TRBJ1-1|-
CASSVWGPRYDTEAFF
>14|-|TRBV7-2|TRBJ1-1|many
CASSSVPGRTEAFF
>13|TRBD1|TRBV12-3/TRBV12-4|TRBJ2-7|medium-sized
CASSRQGIYEQYF
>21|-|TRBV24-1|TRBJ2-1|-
CGTSVSLFVGRTKSSYNEQFF
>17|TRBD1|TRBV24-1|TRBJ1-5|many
CATRRPPGQVYNQPQHF
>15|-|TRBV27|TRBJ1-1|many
CASKTGGLVNTEAFF
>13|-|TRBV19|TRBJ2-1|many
CASSPYSINEQFF
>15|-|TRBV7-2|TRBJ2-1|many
CASSSRGLGSNEQFF
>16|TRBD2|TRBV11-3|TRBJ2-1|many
CASTHMTSGTEGEQFF
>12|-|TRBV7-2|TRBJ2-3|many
CASSTSTDTQYF
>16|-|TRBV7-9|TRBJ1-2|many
CASSSYLVDNLYGYTF
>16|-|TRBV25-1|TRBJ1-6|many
CASSGIGFRANSPLHF
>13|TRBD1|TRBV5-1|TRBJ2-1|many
CASGGRQGHEQFF
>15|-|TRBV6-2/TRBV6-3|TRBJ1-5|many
CASSYSGRGGQPQHF
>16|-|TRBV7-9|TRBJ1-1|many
CASSLAQGGSSPEAFF
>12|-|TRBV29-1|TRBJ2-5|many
CSVGQAVKTQYF
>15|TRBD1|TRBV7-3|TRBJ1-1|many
CASSLDGTGITEAFF
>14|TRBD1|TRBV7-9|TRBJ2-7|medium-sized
CASSLGTGAYEQYF
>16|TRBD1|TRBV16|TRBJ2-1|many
CASSPRQGSSYNEQFF
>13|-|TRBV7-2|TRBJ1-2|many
CASSLSGAGGYTF
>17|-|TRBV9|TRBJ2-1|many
CASSVGEAGTFPKEQFF
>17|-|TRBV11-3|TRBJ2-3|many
CASSSHRQGSITDTQYF
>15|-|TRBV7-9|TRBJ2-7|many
CASSVSQGYSYEQYF
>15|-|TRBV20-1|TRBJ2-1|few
CFARETLLVYNEQFF
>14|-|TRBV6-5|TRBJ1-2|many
CASSWNCRGCGYTF
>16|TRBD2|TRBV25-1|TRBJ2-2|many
CASSEVGGPNTGELFF
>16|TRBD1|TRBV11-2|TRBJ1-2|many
CASSLGPTGVRYGYTF
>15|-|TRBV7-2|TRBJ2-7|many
CASSPHRSGTYEQYF
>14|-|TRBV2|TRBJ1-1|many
CASMGGIMNTEAFF
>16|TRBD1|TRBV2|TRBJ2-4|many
CASSPHRGSAKNIQYF
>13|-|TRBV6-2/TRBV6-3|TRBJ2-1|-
CASSDQGYNEQFF
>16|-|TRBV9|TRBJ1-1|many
CASSNPLGARNTEAFF
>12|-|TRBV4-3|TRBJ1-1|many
CASSQYRGEAFF
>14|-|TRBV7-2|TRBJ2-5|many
CASSFHGSGETQYF
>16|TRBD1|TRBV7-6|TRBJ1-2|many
CASSLENMAGGSGYTF
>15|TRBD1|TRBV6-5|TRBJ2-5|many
CASSPTGTDQETQYF
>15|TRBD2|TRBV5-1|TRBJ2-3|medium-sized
CASSLVSGGSDTQYF
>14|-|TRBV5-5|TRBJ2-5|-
CASSSGRVGETQYF
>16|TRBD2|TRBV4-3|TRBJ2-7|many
CASSQDASGRAYEQYF
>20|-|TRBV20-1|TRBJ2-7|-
CCFRGPAPGQPSISSYEQYF
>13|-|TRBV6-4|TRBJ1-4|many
CASSAGASEKLFF
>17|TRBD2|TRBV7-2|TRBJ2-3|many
CASRPSGGTSSTDTQYF
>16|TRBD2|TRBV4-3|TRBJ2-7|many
CASSRRTAGGPYEQYF
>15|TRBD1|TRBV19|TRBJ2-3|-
CASSKDRGGTDTQYF
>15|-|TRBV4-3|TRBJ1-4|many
CASSQDAGHNEKLFF
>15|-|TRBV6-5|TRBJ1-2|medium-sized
CASSYRTGLNYGYTF
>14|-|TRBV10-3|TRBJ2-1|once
CAILNGASYNEQFF
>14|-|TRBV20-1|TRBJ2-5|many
CNANPSGVQETQYF
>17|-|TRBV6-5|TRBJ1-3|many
CASSYSIIPRSGNTIYF
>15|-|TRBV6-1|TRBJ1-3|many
CASSDFGGTGNTIYF